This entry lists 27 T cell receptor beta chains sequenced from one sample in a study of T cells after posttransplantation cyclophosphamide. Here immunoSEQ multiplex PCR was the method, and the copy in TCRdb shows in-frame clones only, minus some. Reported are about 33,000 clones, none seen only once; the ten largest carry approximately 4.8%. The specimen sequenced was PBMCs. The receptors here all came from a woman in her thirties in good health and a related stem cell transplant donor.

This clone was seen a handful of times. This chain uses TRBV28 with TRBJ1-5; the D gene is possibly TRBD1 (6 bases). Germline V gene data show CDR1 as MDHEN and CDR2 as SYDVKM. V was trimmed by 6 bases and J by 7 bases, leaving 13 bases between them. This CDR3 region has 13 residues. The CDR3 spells CASRLQGQQPQHF. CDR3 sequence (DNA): TGTGCCAGCAGGCTACAGGGTCAGCAGCCCCAGCATTTT.

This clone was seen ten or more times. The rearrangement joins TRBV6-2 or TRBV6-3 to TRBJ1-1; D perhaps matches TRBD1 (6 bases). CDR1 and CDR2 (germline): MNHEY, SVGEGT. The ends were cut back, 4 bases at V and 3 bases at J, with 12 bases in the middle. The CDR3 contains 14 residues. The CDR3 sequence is CASSFRGGDTEAFF. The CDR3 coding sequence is TGTGCCAGCAGTTTCAGGGGAGGGGACACTGAAGCTTTCTTT.

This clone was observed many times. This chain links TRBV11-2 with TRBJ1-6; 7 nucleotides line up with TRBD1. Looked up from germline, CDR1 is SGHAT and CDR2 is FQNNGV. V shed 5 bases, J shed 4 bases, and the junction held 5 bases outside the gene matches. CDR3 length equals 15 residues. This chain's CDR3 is CASSQPGQYNSPLHF. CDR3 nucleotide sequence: TGTGCCAGCAGCCAACCGGGACAGTATAATTCACCCCTCCACTTT.

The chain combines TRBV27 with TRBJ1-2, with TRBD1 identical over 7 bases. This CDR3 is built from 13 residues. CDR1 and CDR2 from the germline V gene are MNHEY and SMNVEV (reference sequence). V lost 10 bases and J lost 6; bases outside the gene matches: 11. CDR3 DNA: TGTGCCACCCGATCGACAGGGTTCGATGGCTACACCTTC. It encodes CATRSTGFDGYTF.

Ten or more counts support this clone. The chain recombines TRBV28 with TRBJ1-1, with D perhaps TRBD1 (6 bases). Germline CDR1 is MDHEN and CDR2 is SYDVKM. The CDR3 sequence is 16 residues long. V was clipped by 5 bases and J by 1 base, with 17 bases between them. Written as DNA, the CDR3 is TGTGCCAGCAGTCGGGACACCCCGAAGGGGAACACTGAAGCTTTCTTT. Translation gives CASSRDTPKGNTEAFF. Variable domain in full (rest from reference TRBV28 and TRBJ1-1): DVKVTQSSRYLVKRTGEKVFLECVQDMDHENMFWYRQDPGLGLRLIYFSYDVKMKEKGDIPEGYSVSREKKERFSLILESASTNQTSMYLCASSRDTPKGNTEAFFGQGTRLTVV.

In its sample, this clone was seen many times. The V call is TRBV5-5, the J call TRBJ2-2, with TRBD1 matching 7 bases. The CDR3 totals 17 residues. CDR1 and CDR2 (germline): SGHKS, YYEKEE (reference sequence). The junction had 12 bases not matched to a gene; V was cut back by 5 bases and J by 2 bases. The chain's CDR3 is CASRSDRLGVNTGELFF. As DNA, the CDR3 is TGTGCCAGCAGGTCGGACAGGCTGGGAGTTAACACCGGGGAGCTGTTTTTT.

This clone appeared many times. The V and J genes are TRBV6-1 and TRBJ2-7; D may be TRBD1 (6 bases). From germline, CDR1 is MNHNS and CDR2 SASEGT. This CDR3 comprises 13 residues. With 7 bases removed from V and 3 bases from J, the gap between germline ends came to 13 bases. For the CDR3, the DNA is TGTGCCAGCATCCCAGGGGCGGACTACGAGCAGTACTTC. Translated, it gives CASIPGADYEQYF.

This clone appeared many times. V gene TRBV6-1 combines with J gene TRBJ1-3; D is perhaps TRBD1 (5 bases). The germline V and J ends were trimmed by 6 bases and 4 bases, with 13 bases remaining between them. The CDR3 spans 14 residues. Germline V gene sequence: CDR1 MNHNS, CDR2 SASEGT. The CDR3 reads CASRRDSYGNTIYF. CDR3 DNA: TGTGCCAGCAGGAGGGACTCTTACGGAAACACCATATATTTT.

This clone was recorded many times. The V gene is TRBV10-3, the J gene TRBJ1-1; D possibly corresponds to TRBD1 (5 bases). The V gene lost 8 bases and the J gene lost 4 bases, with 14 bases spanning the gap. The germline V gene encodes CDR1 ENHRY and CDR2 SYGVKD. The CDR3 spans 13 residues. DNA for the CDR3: TGTGCCATCGCGGCCTTGGGGGGCACTGAAGCTTTCTTT. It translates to CAIAALGGTEAFF.

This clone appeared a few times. This chain's CDR3 is CASSQGLAGGQTQYF. The CDR3 nucleotides are TGTGCCAGCAGCCAAGGACTAGCGGGGGGTCAGACCCAGTACTTC. This sequence joins TRBV4-2 and TRBJ2-5; 13 nucleotides line up with TRBD2. Germline V gene sequence: CDR1 LGHNA, CDR2 YNFKEQ. This CDR3 is 15 amino acids long. The junction had 2 bases not matched to a gene; V was cut back by 1 base and J by 6 bases.

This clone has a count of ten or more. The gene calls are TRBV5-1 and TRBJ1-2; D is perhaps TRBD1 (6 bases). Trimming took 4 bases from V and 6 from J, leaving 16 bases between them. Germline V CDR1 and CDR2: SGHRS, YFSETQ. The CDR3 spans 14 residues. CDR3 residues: CASSHNRAQDGYTF. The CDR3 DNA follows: TGCGCCAGCAGCCACAACAGGGCTCAAGATGGCTACACCTTC.

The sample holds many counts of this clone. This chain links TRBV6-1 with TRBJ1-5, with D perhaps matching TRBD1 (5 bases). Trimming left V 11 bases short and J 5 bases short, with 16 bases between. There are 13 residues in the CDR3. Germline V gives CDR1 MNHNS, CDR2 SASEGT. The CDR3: CAARRGTDQPQHF. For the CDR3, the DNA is TGTGCCGCGAGACGGGGGACGGATCAGCCCCAGCATTTT.

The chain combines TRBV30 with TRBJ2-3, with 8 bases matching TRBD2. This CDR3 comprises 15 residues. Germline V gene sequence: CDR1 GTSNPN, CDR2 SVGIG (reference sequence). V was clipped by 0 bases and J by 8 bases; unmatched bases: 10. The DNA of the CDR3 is TGTGCCTGGAGTGTAACAGCGGGGGCCCAGGGTACGCAGTATTTT. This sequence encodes CAWSVTAGAQGTQYF.

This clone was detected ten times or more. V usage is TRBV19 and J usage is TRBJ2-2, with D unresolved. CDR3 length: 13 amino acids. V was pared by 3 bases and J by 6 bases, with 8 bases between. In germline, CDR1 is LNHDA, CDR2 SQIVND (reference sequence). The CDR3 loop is CASSIQAPGELFF. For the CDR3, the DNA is TGTGCCAGTAGTATCCAGGCTCCCGGGGAGCTGTTTTTT. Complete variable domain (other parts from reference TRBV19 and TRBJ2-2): DGGITQSPKYLFRKEGQNVTLSCEQNLNHDAMYWYRQDPGQGLRLIYYSQIVNDFQKGDIAEGYSVSREKKESFPLTVTSAQKNPTAFYLCASSIQAPGELFFGEGSRLTVL.

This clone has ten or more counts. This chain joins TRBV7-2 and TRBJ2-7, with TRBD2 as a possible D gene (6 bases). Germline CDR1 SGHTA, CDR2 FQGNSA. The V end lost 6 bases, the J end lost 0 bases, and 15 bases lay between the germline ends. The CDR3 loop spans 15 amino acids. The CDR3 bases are TGTGCCAGCAGACCCGCTCTGGGGGGCTCCTACGAGCAGTACTTC. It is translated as CASRPALGGSYEQYF.

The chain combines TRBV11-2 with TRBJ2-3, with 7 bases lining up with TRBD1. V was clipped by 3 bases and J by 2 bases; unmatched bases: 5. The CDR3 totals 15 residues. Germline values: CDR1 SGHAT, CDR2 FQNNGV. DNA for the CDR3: TGTGCCAGCAGCTTGGGACAGTCAGACACAGATACGCAGTATTTT. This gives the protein CASSLGQSDTDTQYF.

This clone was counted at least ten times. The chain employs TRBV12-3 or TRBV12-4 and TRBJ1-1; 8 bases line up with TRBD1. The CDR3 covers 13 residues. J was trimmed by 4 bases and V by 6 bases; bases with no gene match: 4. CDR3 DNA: TGTGCCAGCAGAAGCACAGGGGGCACTGAAGCTTTCTTT. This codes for CASRSTGGTEAFF.

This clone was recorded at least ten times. In DNA, the CDR3 is TGTGCCAGTAAAGAGGGGCAGTATTACAATGAGCAGTTCTTC. This sequence encodes CASKEGQYYNEQFF. This chain connects TRBV19 to TRBJ2-1; either TRBD1 or TRBD2 may fit D (5 bases each). CDR1 is LNHDA and CDR2 is SQIVND in the germline V gene (reference sequence). Deletions cut 7 bases from V and 4 bases from J, with 14 bases between. There are 14 residues in the CDR3.

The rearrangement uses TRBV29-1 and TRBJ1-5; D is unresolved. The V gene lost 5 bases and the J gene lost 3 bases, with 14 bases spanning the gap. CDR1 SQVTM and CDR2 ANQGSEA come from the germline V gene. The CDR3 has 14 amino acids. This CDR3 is CSVSAGGINQPQHF. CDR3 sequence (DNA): TGCAGCGTTTCGGCGGGTGGGATCAATCAGCCCCAGCATTTT. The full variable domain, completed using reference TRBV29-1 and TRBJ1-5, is SAVISQKPSRDICQRGTSLTIQCQVDSQVTMMFWYRQQPGQSLTLIATANQGSEATYESGFVIDKFPISRPNLTFSTLTVSNMSPEDSSIYLCSVSAGGINQPQHFGDGTRLSIL.

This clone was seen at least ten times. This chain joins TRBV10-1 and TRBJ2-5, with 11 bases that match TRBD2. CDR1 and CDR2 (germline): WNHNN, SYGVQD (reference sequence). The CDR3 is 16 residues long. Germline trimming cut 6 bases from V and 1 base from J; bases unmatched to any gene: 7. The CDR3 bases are TGCGCCAGCAGATTGCCTAGCGGGGGGCCCCAAGAGACCCAGTACTTC. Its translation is CASRLPSGGPQETQYF.

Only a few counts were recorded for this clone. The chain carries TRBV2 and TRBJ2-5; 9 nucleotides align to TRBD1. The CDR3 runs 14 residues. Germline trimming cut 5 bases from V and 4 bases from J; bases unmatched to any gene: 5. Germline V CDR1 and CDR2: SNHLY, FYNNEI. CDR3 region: CASSQHRGPETQYF. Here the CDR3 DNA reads TGTGCCAGCAGTCAACACAGGGGGCCAGAGACCCAGTACTTC.

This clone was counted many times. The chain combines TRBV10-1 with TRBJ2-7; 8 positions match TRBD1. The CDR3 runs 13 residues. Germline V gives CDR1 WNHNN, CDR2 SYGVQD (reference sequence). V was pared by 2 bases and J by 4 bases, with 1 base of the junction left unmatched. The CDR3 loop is CASSENRGYEQYF. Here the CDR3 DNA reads TGCGCCAGCAGTGAGAACAGGGGGTACGAGCAGTACTTC.

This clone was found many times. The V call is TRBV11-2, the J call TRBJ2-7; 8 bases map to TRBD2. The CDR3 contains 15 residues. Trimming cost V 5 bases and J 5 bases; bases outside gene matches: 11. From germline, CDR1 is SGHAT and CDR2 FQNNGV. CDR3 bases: TGTGCCAGCAGCCCCCGCGGGGCGGGGGGCGACGAGCAGTACTTC. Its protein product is CASSPRGAGGDEQYF.

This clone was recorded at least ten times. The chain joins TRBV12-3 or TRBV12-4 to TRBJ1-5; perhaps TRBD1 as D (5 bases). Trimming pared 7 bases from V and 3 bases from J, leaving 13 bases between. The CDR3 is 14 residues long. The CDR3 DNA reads TGTGCCAGCACTCCTAGGGACTACAATCAGCCCCAGCATTTT. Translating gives CASTPRDYNQPQHF.

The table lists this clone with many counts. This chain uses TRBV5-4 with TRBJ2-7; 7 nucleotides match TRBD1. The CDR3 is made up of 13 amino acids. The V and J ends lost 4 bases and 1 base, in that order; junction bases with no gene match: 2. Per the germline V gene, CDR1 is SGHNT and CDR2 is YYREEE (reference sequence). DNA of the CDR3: TGTGCCAGCAGCCCGACAGGGTCCTACGAGCAGTACTTC. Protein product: CASSPTGSYEQYF.

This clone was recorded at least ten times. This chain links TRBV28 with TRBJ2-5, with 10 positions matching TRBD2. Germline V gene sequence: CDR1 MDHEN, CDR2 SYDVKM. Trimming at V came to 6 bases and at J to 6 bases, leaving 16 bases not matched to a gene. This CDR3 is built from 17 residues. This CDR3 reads CASSQSLLAGGLKTQYF. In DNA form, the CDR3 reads TGTGCCAGCAGCCAATCCCTCTTAGCGGGGGGTTTAAAGACCCAGTACTTC.

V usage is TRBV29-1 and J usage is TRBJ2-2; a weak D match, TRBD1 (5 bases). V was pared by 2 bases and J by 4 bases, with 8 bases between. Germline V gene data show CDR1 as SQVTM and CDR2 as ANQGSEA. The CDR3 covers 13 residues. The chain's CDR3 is CSVESGFTGELFF. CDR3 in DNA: TGCAGCGTTGAATCAGGGTTCACCGGGGAGCTGTTTTTT.